Listed here is a single T cell receptor (beta chain). CDR3 length: 17 amino acids. Trimming removed 2 bases from V and 2 bases from J, with 18 bases in between. The germline V gene has CDR1 MGHRA and CDR2 YSYEKL. TCRdb recomputed calls from the 5' RACE reads with MiXCR, one row per CDR3 protein. The sample consists of 1.5 million to 2 million distinct CDR3 sequences, around 29% of them appearing once. The data are from a study of identical twins. This clonotype was sampled from a newborn girl in good health. Material for sequencing was cord blood. The V call is TRBV4-1, the J call TRBJ1-2; D remains ambiguous. The CDR3 DNA reads TGCGCCAGCAGCCAATTACCCTTCCCGGGCCCAAACTATGGCTACACCTTC. It codes for CASSQLPFPGPNYGYTF.